Below, 3 T cell receptor beta chains from the same sample are listed, as sequenced in a study of T cells after yellow fever vaccination. TCRdb reanalysed the 5' RACE reads using MiXCR and keeps one entry per CDR3 protein. Of more than 95,000 distinct CDR3 sequences in the sample, under 9% are singletons; the top ten hold almost 40%. Specimen: CD8+ T cells sorted from PBMCs, collected on the day of the yellow fever booster vaccination. The origin of the receptors is a man younger than 35 who received the YFV17D yellow fever vaccine.

This clonotype appeared a few times. The V and J genes are TRBV7-7 and TRBJ2-1; D call uncertain. The germline V gene has CDR1 SSHAT and CDR2 FNYEAQ (reference sequence). The CDR3 spans 14 residues. V was clipped by 0 bases and J by 5 bases, with 8 bases between them. The CDR3 bases are TGTGCCAGCAGCTTAGCGTCCTTTGACAATGAGCAGTTCTTC. As protein: CASSLASFDNEQFF.

This clonotype appeared a few times. The chain is built from TRBV9 and TRBJ2-3, with 11 bases fitting TRBD2. J was trimmed by 2 bases and V by 2 bases; bases with no gene match: 1. The CDR3 is 15 residues long. Germline V CDR1 and CDR2: SGDLS, YYNGEE. The CDR3 is CASSVSGGDTDTQYF. The CDR3 nucleotides read TGTGCCAGCAGCGTTAGCGGGGGGGACACAGATACGCAGTATTTT.

The sample holds a few counts of this clonotype. The rearrangement joins TRBV7-9 to TRBJ2-7, with D uncertain. V lost 5 bases and J lost 6, with 8 bases in between. Per the germline V gene, CDR1 is SEHNR and CDR2 is FQNEAQ (reference sequence). This CDR3 comprises 11 residues. CDR3 in DNA: TGTGCCAGCAGCACCTCTCTCGAGCAGTACTTC. Its translation: CASSTSLEQYF.